This T cell receptor (beta chain) was sequenced for a study of vaccination and CD4 T cells after COVID-19. Whole-study findings and limits: Nearly all convalescent vaccine-specific clones, 304 of 307, recognized only SARS-CoV-2 spike. Among those convalescent, a median 86.3% of reactive clones emerged solely post-vaccination.

CDR3 length: 17 amino acids. Between the trimmed V and J ends, which lost 3 bases and 4 bases, there was a span of 19 bases. From germline, CDR1 is LNHDA and CDR2 SQIVND (reference sequence). Sample treatment: approximately nine-day PBMC culture with coronavirus spike peptide pools or control peptides (ViraFEST assay). Unexposed donor CD4+ T cells predated the COVID-19 pandemic, collected 2011-2018. Cultured CD4+ T cells had their DNA profiled by the Oncomine TCR Beta short-read assay. Genomic DNA was isolated from cultured CD4+ T cells. TCRdb re-derived calls from the PCR reads in MiXCR, one entry per CDR3 protein. The data contain some 2,000 distinct CDR3 sequences, about three fifths of them singletons. A word on this clonotype: Its specificity is not known.

This chain uses TRBV19 with TRBJ1-5; TRBD1 is a possible D gene (6 bases). This sequence was found in a human donor in good health. Sequenced input: CD4+ T cells from blood, cultured in vitro. This CDR3 is CASSMVDSPGGNQPQHF. The CDR3, as DNA: TGTGCCAGTAGTATGGTGGACAGCCCCGGAGGAAATCAGCCCCAGCATTTT.